This T cell receptor (beta chain) is drawn from a study of OX40 agonist ivuxolimab in advanced cancers. The germline V gene encodes CDR1 MDHEN and CDR2 SYDVKM. The CDR3 totals 17 residues. V lost 0 bases and J lost 1, with 14 bases in between. Measured with immunoSEQ multiplex PCR; TCRdb has only the in-frame clones, and not every one. Among roughly 100,000 clones listed, about 87% were seen once. The chain is built from TRBV28 and TRBJ2-3; possibly TRBD1 for D (5 bases). Sequenced material: CD4+ or CD8+ T cells sorted from blood, taken in a trial of the OX40 agonist ivuxolimab. This TCR was sampled from an adult with an advanced solid tumor such as melanoma, head and neck, liver or kidney cancer. The CDR3 DNA follows: TGTGCCAGCAGTTTATGGGGGCCCAGACAGCGCACAGATACGCAGTATTTT. It specifies CASSLWGPRQRTDTQYF.